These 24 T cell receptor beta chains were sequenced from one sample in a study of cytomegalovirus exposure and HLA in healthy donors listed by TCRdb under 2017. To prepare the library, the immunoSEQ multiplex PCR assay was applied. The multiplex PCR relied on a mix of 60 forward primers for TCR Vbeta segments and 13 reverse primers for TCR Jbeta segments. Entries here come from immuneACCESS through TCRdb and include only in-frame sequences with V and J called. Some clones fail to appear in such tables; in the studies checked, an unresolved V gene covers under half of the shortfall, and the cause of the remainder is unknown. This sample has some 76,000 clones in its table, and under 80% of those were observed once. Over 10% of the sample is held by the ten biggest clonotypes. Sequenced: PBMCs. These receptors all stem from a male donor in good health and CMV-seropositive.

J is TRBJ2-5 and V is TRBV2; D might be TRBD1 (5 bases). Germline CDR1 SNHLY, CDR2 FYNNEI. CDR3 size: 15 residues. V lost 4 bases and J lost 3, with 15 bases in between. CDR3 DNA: TGTGCCAGCAGTGTTCAGGGCCTGACCAAAGAGACCCAGTACTTC. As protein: CASSVQGLTKETQYF.

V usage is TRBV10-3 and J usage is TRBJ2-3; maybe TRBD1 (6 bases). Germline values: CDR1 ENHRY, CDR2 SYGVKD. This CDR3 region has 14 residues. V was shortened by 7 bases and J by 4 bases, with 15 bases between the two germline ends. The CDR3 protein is CAITNRPGADTQYF. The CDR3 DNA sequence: TGTGCCATCACGAACAGACCAGGGGCAGATACGCAGTATTTT.

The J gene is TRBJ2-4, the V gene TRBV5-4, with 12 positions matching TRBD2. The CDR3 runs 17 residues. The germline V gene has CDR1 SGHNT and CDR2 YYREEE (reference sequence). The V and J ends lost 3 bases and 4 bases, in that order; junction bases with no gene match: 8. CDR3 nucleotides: TGTGCCAGCAGCTCCACTTCCGGGACTAGCGGGAAAAACATTCAGTACTTC. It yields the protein CASSSTSGTSGKNIQYF. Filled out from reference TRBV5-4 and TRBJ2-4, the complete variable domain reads ETGVTQSPTHLIKTRGQQVTLRCSSQSGHNTVSWYQQALGQGPQFIFQYYREEENGRGNFPPRFSGLQFPNYSSELNVNALELDDSALYLCASSSTSGTSGKNIQYFGAGTRLSVL.

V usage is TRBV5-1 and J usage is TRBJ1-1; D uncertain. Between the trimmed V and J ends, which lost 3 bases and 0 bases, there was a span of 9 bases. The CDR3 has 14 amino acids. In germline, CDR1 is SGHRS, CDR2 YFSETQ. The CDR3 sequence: CASSSQRVNTEAFF. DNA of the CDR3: TGCGCCAGCAGCTCACAGAGGGTGAACACTGAAGCTTTCTTT.

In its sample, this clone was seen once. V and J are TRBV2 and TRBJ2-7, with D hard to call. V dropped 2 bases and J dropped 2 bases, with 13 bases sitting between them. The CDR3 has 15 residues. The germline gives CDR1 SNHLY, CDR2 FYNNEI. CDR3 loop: CASSERRALTYEQYF. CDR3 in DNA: TGTGCCAGCAGTGAACGGAGAGCACTTACCTACGAGCAGTACTTC.

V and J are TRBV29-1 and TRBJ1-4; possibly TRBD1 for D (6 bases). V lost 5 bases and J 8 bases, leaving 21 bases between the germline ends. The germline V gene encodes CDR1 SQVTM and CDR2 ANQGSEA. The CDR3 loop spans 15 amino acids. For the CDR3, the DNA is TGCAGCGTTCGGGGAACAGGGATTGGGGGAGAAAAACTGTTTTTT. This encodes CSVRGTGIGGEKLFF.

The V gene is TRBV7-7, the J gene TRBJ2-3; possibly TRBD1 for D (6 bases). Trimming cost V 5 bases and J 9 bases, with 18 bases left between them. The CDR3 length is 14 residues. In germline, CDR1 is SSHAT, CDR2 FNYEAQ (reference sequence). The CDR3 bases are TGTGCCAGCAGCCCAAGTACAGGGATGTCAACGCAGTATTTT. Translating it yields CASSPSTGMSTQYF.

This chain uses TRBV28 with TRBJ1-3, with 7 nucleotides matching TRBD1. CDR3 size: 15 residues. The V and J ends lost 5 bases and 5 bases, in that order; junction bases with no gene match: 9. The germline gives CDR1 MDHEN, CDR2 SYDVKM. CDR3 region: CASSPAGGRRNTIYF. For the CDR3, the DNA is TGTGCCAGCAGTCCCGCAGGGGGAAGAAGAAACACCATATATTTT.

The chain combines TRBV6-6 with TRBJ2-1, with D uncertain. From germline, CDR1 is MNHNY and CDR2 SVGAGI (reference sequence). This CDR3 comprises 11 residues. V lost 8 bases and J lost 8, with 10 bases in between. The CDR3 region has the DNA TGTGCCAGCGGCTTAGCCTATGAGCAGTTCTTC. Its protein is CASGLAYEQFF.

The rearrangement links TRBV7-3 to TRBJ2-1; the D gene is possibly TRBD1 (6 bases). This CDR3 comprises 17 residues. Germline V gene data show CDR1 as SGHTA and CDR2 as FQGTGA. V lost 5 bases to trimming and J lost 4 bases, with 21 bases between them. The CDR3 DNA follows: TGTGCCAGCAGCCCCCAAAGGACAGATTTGTTTTACAATGAGCAGTTCTTC. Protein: CASSPQRTDLFYNEQFF.

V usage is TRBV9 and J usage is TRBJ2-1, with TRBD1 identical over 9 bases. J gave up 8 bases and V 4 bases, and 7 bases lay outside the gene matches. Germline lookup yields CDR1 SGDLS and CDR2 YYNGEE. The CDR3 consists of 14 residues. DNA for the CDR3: TGTGCCAGCAGCCCCGGGACAGGGTATGATGAGCAGTTCTTC. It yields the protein CASSPGTGYDEQFF.

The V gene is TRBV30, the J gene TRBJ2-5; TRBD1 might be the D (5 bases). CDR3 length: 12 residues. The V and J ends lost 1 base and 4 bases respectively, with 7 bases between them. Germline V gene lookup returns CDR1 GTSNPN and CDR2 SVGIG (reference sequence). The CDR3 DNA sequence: TGTGCCTGGAGTGCAGGGTTAGAGACCCAGTACTTC. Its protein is CAWSAGLETQYF.

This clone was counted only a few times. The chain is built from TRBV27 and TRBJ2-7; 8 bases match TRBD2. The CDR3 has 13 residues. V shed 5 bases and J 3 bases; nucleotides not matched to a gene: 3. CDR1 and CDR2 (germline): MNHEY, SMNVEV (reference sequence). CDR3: CASSIGTSYEQYF. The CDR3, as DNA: TGTGCCAGCAGTATCGGGACTAGCTACGAGCAGTACTTC.

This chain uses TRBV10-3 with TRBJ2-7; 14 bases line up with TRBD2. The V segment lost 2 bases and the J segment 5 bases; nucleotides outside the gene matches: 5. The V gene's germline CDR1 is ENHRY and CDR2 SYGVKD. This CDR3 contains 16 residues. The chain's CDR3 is CAISEAGTSGRNEQYF. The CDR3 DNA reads TGTGCCATCAGTGAGGCCGGGACTAGCGGGAGAAACGAGCAGTACTTC.

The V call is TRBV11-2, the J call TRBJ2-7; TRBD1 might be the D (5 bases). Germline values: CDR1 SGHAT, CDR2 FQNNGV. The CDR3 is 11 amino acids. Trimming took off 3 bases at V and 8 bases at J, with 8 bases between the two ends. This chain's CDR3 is CASSLGPQQYF. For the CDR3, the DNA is TGTGCCAGCAGCTTGGGGCCTCAGCAGTACTTC.

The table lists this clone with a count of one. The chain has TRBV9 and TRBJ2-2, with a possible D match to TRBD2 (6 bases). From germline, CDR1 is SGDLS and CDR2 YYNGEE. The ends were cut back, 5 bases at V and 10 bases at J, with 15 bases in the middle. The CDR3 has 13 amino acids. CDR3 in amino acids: CASSAGLFLELFF. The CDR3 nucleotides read TGTGCCAGCAGTGCGGGGTTGTTTTTGGAGCTGTTTTTT.

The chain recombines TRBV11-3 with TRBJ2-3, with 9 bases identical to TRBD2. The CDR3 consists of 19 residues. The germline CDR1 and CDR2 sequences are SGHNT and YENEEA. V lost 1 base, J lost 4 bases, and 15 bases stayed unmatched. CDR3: CASSLVVAGALTYPDTQYF. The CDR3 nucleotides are TGTGCCAGCAGCTTAGTCGTAGCGGGGGCGCTAACGTATCCAGATACGCAGTATTTT.

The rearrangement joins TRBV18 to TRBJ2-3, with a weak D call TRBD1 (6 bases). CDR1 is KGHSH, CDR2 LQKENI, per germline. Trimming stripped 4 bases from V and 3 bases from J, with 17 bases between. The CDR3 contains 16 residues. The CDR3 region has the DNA TGTGCCAGCTCACTCTTATCGACAGGAGAGACAGATACGCAGTATTTT. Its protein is CASSLLSTGETDTQYF.

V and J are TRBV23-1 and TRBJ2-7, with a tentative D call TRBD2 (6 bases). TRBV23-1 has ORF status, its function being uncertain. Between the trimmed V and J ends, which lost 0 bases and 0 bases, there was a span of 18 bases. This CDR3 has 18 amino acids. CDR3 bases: TGCGCCAGCAGTCAATCGACAATTATGGGGGGATTCTCCTACGAGCAGTACTTC. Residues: CASSQSTIMGGFSYEQYF.

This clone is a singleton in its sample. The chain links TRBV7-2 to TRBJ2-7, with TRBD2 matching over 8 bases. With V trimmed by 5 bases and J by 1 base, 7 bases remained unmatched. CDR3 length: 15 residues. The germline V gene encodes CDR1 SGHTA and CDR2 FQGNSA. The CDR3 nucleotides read TGTGCCAGCAGCCTTAGCGGGACAAGTTCCTACGAGCAGTACTTC. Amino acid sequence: CASSLSGTSSYEQYF.

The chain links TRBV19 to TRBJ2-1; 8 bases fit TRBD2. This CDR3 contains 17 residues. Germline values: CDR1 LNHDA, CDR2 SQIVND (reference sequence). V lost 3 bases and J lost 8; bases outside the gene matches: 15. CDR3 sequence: CASSIASSGTSIYEQFF. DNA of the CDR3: TGTGCCAGTAGTATTGCGTCGTCCGGGACTAGTATCTATGAGCAGTTCTTC.

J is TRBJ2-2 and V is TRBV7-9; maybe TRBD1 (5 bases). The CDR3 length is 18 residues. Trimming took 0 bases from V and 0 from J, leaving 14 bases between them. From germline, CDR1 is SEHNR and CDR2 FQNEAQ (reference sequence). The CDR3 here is CASSLARVPFANTGELFF. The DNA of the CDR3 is TGTGCCAGCAGCTTAGCCAGGGTACCCTTCGCGAACACCGGGGAGCTGTTTTTT.

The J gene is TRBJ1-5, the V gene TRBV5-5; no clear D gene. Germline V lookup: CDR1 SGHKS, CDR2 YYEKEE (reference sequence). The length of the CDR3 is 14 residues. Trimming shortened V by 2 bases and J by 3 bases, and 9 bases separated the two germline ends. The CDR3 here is CASSFATDNQPQHF. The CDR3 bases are TGTGCCAGCAGCTTCGCAACAGACAATCAGCCCCAGCATTTT.

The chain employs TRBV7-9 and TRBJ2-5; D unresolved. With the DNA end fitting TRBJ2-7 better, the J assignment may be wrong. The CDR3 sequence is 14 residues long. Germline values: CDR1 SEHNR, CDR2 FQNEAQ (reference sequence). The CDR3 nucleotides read TGTGCCAGCAGCCCCCGCGTGAGAACCTACGAGCAGTACTTC. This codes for CASSPRVRTYEQYF.